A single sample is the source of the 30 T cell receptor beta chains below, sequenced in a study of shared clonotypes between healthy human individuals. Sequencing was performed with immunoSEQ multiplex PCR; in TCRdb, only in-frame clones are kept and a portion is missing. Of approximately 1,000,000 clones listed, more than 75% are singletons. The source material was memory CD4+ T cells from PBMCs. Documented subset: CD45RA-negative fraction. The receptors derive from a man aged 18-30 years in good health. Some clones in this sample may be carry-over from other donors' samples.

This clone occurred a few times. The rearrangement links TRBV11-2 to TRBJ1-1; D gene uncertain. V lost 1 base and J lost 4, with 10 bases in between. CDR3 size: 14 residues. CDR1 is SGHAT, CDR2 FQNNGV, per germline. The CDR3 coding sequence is TGTGCCAGCAGCTTAGTGAGTCGGGGCACTGAAGCTTTCTTT. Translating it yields CASSLVSRGTEAFF.

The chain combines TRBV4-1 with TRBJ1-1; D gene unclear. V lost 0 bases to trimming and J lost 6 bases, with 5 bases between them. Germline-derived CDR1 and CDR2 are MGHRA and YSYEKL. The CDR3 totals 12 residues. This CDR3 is CASSQDWSEAFF. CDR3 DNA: TGCGCCAGCAGCCAAGATTGGTCTGAAGCTTTCTTT.

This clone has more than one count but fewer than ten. The CDR3 reads CASSTSGRNEQFF. For the CDR3, the DNA is TGTGCCAGTTCGACTAGCGGGAGAAATGAGCAGTTCTTC. The V and J genes are TRBV2 and TRBJ2-1; 12 bases line up with TRBD2. The V gene's germline CDR1 is SNHLY and CDR2 FYNNEI. V shed 9 bases, J shed 7 bases, and the junction held 4 bases outside the gene matches. The CDR3 is 13 amino acids. Full variable domain (rest looked up from reference TRBV2 and TRBJ2-1): EPEVTQTPSHQVTQMGQEVILRCVPISNHLYFYWYRQILGQKVEFLVSFYNNEISEKSEIFDDQFSVERPDGSNFTLKIRSTKLEDSAMYFCASSTSGRNEQFFGPGTRLTVL.

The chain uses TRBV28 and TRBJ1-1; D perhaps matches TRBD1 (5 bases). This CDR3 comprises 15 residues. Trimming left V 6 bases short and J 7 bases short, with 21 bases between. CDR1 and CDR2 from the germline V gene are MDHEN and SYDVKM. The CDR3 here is CASSQTSGGISEAFF. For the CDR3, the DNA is TGTGCCAGCAGCCAGACATCCGGGGGGATCAGTGAAGCTTTCTTT. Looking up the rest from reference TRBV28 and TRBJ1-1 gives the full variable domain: DVKVTQSSRYLVKRTGEKVFLECVQDMDHENMFWYRQDPGLGLRLIYFSYDVKMKEKGDIPEGYSVSREKKERFSLILESASTNQTSMYLCASSQTSGGISEAFFGQGTRLTVV.

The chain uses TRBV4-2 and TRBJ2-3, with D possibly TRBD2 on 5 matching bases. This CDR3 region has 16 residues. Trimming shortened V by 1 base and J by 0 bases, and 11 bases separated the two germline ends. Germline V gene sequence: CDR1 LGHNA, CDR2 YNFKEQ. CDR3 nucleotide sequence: TGTGCCAGCAGCCAAGGCCTGGGCGGGAGCACAGATACGCAGTATTTT. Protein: CASSQGLGGSTDTQYF.

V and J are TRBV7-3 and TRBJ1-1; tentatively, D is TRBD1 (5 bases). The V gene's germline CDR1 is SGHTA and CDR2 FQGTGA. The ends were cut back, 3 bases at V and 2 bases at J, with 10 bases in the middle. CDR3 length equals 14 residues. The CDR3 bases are TGTGCCAGCAGCTTGGGACCTAGCAACACTGAAGCTTTCTTT. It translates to CASSLGPSNTEAFF.

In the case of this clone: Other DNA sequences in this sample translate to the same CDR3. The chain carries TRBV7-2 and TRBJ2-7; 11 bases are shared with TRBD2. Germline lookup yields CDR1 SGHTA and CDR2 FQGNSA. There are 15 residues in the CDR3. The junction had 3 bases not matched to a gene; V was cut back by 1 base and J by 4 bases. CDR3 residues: CASSLGLAGGYEQYF. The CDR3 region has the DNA TGTGCCAGCAGCTTAGGGCTAGCGGGAGGATACGAGCAGTACTTC.

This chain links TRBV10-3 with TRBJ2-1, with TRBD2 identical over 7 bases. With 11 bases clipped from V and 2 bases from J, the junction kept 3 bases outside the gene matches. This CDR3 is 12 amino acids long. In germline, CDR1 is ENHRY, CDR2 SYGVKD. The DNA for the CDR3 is TGTGCCTCTAGCGGAACCTACAATGAGCAGTTCTTC. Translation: CASSGTYNEQFF.

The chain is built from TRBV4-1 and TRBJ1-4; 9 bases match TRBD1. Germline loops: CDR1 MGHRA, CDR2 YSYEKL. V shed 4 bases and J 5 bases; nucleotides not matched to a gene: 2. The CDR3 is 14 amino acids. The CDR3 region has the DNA TGCGCCAGCAGCCTTGGACAGGGGAATGAAAAACTGTTTTTT. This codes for CASSLGQGNEKLFF.

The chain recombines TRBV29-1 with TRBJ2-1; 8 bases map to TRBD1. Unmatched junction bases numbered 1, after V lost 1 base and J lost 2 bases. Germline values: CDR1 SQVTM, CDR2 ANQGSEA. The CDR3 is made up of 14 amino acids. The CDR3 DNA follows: TGCAGCGTTGAAGCGGGACAGGCCTACAATGAGCAGTTCTTC. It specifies CSVEAGQAYNEQFF.

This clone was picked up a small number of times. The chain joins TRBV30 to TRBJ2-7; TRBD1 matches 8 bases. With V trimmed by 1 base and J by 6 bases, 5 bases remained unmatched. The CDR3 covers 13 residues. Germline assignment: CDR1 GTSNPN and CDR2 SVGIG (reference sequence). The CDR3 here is CAWSADRVREQYF. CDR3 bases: TGTGCCTGGAGTGCGGACAGGGTACGCGAGCAGTACTTC.

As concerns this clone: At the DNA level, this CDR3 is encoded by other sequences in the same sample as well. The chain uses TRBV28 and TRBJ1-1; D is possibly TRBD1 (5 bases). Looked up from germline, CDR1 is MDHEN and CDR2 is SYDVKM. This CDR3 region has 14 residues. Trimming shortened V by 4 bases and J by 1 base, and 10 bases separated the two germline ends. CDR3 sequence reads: CASSSPGGNTEAFF. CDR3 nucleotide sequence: TGTGCCAGCAGTTCCCCCGGGGGGAACACTGAAGCTTTCTTT.

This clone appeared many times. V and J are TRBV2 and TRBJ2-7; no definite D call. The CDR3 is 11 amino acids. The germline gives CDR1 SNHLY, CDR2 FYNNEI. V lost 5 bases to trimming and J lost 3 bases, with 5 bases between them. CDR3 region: CASSYIYEQYF. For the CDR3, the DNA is TGTGCCAGCAGTTATATCTACGAGCAGTACTTC.

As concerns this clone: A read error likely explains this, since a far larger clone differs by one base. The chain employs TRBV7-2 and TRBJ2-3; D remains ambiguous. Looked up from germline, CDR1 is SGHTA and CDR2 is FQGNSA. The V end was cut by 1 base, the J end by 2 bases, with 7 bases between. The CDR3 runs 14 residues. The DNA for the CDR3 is TGTGCCAGCAGCTTAGACGGCTACACAGATACGCAGTATTTT. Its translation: CASSLDGYTDTQYF.

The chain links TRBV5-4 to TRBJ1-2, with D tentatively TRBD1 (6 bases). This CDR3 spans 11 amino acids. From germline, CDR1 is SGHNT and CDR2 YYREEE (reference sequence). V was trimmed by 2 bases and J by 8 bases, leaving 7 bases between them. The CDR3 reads CASSFGGGYTF. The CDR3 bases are TGTGCCAGCAGCTTTGGGGGCGGCTACACCTTC.

This chain's CDR3 is CASSEYSGRTDTIYF. Here the CDR3 DNA reads TGTGCCAGCAGTGAATATAGTGGCAGAACGGACACCATATATTTT. V is TRBV25-1 and J is TRBJ1-3; unclear D gene. Germline lookup yields CDR1 MGHDK and CDR2 SYGVNS. The CDR3 length is 15 residues. V gave up 0 bases and J gave up 8 bases, with 14 bases separating them.

The CDR3 spells CASPTVTANYGYTF. The DNA for the CDR3 is TGTGCCAGCCCTACGGTAACAGCTAACTATGGCTACACCTTC. The gene calls are TRBV21-1 and TRBJ1-2; the D segment call TRBD1 is taken from the table without a DNA check. TRBV21-1 is flagged as a pseudogene. The CDR3 length is 14 residues.

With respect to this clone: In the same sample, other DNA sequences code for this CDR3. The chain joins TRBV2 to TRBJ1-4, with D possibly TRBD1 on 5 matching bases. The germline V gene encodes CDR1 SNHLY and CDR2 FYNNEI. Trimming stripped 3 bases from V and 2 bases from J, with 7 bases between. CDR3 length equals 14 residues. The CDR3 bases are TGTGCCAGCAGTGAGGGGGGGACTAATGAAAAACTGTTTTTT. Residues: CASSEGGTNEKLFF.

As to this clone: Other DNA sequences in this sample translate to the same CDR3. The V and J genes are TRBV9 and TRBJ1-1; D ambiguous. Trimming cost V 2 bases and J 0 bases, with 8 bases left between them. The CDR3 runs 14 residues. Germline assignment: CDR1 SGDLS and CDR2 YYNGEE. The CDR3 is CASSVAGLNTEAFF. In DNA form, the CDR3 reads TGTGCCAGCAGCGTGGCCGGCCTGAACACTGAAGCTTTCTTT.

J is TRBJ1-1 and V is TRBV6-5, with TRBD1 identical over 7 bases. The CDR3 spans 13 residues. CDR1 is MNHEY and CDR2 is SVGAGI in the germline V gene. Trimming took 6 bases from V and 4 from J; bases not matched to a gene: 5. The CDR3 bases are TGTGCCAGCAGCGAGGGACAGTCCACTGAAGCTTTCTTT. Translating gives CASSEGQSTEAFF.

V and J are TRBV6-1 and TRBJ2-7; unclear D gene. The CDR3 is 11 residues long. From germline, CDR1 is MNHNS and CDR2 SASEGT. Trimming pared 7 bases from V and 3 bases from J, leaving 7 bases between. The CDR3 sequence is CASKDFYEQYF. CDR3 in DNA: TGTGCCAGCAAGGATTTCTACGAGCAGTACTTC.

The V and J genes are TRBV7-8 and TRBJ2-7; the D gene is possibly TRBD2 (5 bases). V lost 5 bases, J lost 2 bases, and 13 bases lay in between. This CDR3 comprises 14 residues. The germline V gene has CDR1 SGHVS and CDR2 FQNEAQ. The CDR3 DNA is TGTGCCAGCAGCCGAACCGGGAAGGCCTACGAGCAGTACTTC. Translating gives CASSRTGKAYEQYF.

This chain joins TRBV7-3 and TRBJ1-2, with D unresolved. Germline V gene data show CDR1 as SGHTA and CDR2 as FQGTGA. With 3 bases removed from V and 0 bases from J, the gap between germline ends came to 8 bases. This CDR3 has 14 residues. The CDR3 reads CASSLNPSNYGYTF. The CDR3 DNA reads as TGTGCCAGCAGCTTGAATCCCTCTAACTATGGCTACACCTTC.

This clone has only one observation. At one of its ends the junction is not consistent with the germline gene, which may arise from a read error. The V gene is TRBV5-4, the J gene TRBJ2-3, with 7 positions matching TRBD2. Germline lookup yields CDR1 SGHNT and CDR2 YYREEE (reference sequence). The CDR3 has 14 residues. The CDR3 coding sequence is TGTGCCACCAGCGGCCGGGGGGGCACAGATACGCAGTATTTT. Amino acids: CATSGRGGTDTQYF.

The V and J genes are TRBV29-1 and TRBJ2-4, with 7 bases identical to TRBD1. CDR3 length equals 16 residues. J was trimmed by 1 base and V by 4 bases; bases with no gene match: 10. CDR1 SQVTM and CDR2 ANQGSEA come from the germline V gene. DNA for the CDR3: TGCAGCGTTGTTCAAACAGGGGCATCGGCCAAAAACATTCAGTACTTC. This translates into CSVVQTGASAKNIQYF.

The CDR3 sequence: CASSSGTSGRPYEQYF. In DNA form, the CDR3 reads TGTGCCAGCAGTTCGGGGACTAGCGGGCGGCCCTACGAGCAGTACTTC. The genes are TRBV28 and TRBJ2-7; 12 nucleotides match TRBD2. With V trimmed by 4 bases and J by 2 bases, 6 bases remained unmatched. CDR3 length equals 16 residues. Germline CDR1 and CDR2: MDHEN and SYDVKM.

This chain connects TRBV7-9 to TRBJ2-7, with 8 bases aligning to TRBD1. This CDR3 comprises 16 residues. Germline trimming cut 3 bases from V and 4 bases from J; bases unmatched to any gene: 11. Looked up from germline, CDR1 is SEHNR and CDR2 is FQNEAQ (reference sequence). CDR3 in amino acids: CASSFYSGTGDYEQYF. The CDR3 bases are TGTGCCAGCAGCTTTTATTCGGGGACAGGCGATTACGAGCAGTACTTC.

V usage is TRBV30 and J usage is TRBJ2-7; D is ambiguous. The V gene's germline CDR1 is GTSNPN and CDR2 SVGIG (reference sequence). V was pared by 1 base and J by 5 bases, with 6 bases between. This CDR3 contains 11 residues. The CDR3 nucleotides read TGTGCCTGGAGTGGAGTACACGAGCAGTACTTC. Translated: CAWSGVHEQYF. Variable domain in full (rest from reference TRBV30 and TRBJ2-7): SQTIHQWPATLVQPVGSPLSLECTVEGTSNPNLYWYRQAAGRGLQLLFYSVGIGQISSEVPQNLSASRPQDRQFILSSKKLLLSDSGFYLCAWSGVHEQYFGPGTRLTVT.

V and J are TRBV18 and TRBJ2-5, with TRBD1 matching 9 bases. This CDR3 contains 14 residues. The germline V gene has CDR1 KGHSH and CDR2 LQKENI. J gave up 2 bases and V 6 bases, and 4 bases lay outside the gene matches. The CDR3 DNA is TGTGCCAGCTCGTCCGGGACAGGGCAAGAGACCCAGTACTTC. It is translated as CASSSGTGQETQYF.

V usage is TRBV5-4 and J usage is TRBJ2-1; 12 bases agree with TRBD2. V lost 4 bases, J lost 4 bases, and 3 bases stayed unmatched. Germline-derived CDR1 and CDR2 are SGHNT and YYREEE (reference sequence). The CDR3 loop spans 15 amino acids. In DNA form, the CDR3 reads TGTGCCAGCAGCCGACTAGCGGGAGTGTACAATGAGCAGTTCTTC. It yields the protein CASSRLAGVYNEQFF.